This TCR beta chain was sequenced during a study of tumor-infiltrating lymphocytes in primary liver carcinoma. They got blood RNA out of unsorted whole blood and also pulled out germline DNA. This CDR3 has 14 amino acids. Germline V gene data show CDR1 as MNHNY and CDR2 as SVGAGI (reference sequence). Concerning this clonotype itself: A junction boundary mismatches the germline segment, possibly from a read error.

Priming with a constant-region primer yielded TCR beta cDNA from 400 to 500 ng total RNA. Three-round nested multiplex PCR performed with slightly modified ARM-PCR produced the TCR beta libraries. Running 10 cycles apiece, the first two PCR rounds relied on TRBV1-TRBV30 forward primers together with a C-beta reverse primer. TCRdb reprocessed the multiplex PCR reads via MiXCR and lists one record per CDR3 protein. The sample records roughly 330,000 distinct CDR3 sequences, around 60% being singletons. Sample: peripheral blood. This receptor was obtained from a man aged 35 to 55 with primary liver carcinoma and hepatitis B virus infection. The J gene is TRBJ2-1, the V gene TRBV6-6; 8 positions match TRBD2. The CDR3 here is CASSSGTSSNEQLF. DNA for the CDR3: TGCGCCAGCAGTTCCGGGACTAGTTCAAATGAGCAGTTATTC.